This T cell receptor (beta chain) comes out of a study of shared clonotypes between healthy human individuals. About the research overall: The study used three CD4 naive, three CD4 memory, two CD8 naive and one CD8 memory plate per donor. Study conclusions and caveats: Of the naive CD4 clonotypes, about 5% were shared across a handful of donors.

The CDR3 length is 17 residues. Trimming at V came to 0 bases and at J to 9 bases, leaving 11 bases not matched to a gene. From germline, CDR1 is SGHRS and CDR2 YFSETQ. Naive CD8 populations comprised CD45RO-negative cells positively selected for CCR7, excluding terminally differentiated effector memory CD45RA+ cells. Adult donors, all healthy and HIV-negative, had no recent acute infections or vaccinations. The donors were all Caucasian adults (living in Nashville, Tennessee). Comment on this clone: Its cognate antigen is unknown.

Generated by immunoSEQ multiplex PCR, the TCRdb table keeps only in-frame clones and is missing some. The sample records around 1.9 million clones, 85% to 95% being singletons. Sequenced material: naive CD8+ T cells from PBMCs. The genes are TRBV5-1 and TRBJ1-6; 8 bases match TRBD1. The receptor was isolated from a man between 18 and 29 years old in good health. Some clones in this sample may be carry-over from other donors' samples. CDR3 residues: CASSLDVTGGSSSPLHF. In DNA, the CDR3 is TGCGCCAGCAGCTTGGATGTAACAGGGGGAAGTAGTTCACCCCTCCACTTT.